The TCR beta chain under discussion was sequenced for a study of cytomegalovirus exposure and HLA in healthy donors. With respect to this clone: Its cognate antigen is unknown.

The study, taken as a whole, reports: Later on, a genetic analysis was performed. It linked a missense variant in DCLRE1C with V- and J-gene trimming of TCR beta.

60 Vbeta and 13 Jbeta primers were used in PCR. Profiled with immunoSEQ multiplex PCR; TCRdb holds only in-frame clones, not every one. The data show approximately 100,000 clones, with over 65% seen just once and 2% to 3% held by the top ten. This sequence originates from a female donor in good health and CMV-seronegative. Sequenced material: PBMCs.

CDR3: CASSSADRSSYNSPLHF. The CDR3 coding sequence is TGTGCCAGCAGCTCCGCGGACAGGAGCTCCTATAATTCACCCCTCCACTTT. V is TRBV11-2 and J is TRBJ1-6, with 7 bases identical to TRBD1. Per germline, CDR1 SGHAT and CDR2 FQNNGV. V lost 4 bases, J lost 0 bases, and 6 bases stayed unmatched. This CDR3 comprises 17 residues.